The rows below give T cell receptor beta chains drawn from one sample of a study of blood T cell repertoires in COVID-19. The assay was immunoSEQ multiplex PCR, and TCRdb's table has in-frame clones only and misses some. Of about 82,000 clones listed, around 80% are singletons. Sequencing was performed on peripheral blood. These TCRs come from a woman aged 40 to 55 with active or convalescent COVID-19. The CDR3 runs from the conserved cysteine through the conserved F or W. D genes are given only for firm matches. Clone size is stated in some rows and not others, as once, few, many or a class when expanded.

clone size	V gene	D gene	J gene	CDR3 DNA	CDR3 protein
NA	TRBV5-1	TRBD1	TRBJ2-7	TGCGCCAGCAGCTTCTGGACAGGGGACTACGAGCAGTACTTC	CASSFWTGDYEQYF
NA	TRBV7-8	TRBD2	TRBJ2-3	TGTGCCAGCAGCCACAGGACTAGCGGCACAGATACGCAGTATTTT	CASSHRTSGTDTQYF
NA	TRBV6-5	NA	TRBJ1-2	TGTGCCAGCAGTCAAAAACACATCAACTATGGCTACACCTTC	CASSQKHINYGYTF
NA	TRBV2	NA	TRBJ1-5	TGTGCCAGCAGGTACATCAGGGATAGCAATCAGCCCCAGCATTTT	CASRYIRDSNQPQHF
NA	TRBV9	NA	TRBJ2-5	TGTGCCGTTCTCGGGCTAAGTGAGGGTCAAGAGACCCAGTACTTC	CAVLGLSEGQETQYF
NA	TRBV4-3	TRBD1	TRBJ2-3	TGCGCCAGCAGCCAAGGGGAGGGGACAGGGAGATTGTCAGATACGCAGTATTTT	CASSQGEGTGRLSDTQYF
many	TRBV27	TRBD1	TRBJ1-6	TGTGCCAGCAGTCACACCCGGACAGGGTCTTATTCACCCCTCCACTTT	CASSHTRTGSYSPLHF
NA	TRBV19	TRBD1	TRBJ1-5	TGTGCCAGTATCACGACAGGGGGTTCCAATCAGCCCCAGCATTTT	CASITTGGSNQPQHF
few	TRBV5-1	TRBD1	TRBJ2-7	TGCGCCAGCAGCCCGACAGGGACCTACGAGCAGTACTTC	CASSPTGTYEQYF
few	TRBV7-8	NA	TRBJ1-2	TGTGCCAGCAGCCGCCTCTATGGCTACACCTTC	CASSRLYGYTF
NA	TRBV11-3	TRBD2	TRBJ2-5	TGTGCCAGCAGCTTAGGGATGACTAGCGTTGCAGAGACCCAGTACTTC	CASSLGMTSVAETQYF
NA	TRBV7-2	TRBD1	TRBJ2-4	TGTGCCAGCAGCCGGAGACAGGGGAAAAACATTCAGTACTTC	CASSRRQGKNIQYF
NA	TRBV18	TRBD1	TRBJ1-6	TGTGCCAGCTCACCACTGGCAGGGGGCGATTCACCCCTCCACTTT	CASSPLAGGDSPLHF
NA	TRBV4-2	TRBD1	TRBJ2-5	TGTGCCAGCAGCCAGGACAGGGGTAGGGAGACCCAGTACTTC	CASSQDRGRETQYF
once	TRBV5-4	TRBD2	TRBJ2-1	TGTGCCAGCAGGATAAGCCGGACTAGCGGGAGGACCTACAATGAGCAGTTCTTC	CASRISRTSGRTYNEQFF
NA	TRBV25-1	NA	TRBJ1-1	TGTGCCAGCAGTACAGGGAGGGCGGGAGCTTTCTTT	CASSTGRAGAFF
NA	TRBV6-5	NA	TRBJ2-1	TGTGCCAGCAGTTACTTCCTTAGCGGCTCCTACAATGAGCAGTTCTTC	CASSYFLSGSYNEQFF
once	TRBV3-1/TRBV3-2	TRBD2	TRBJ2-3	TGTGCCAGCAGCCAGCCCCCGGGACTAGCGGGGGGGCAAGATACGCAGTATTTT	CASSQPPGLAGGQDTQYF
NA	TRBV24-1	TRBD1	TRBJ1-2	TGTGCCACCAGTGCTATGACAGGGGGCGGCTACACCTTC	CATSAMTGGGYTF
NA	TRBV27	TRBD1	TRBJ1-4	TGTGCCAGCAGTCCAACCCTCGGGACAGATTATAATGAAAAACTGTTTTTT	CASSPTLGTDYNEKLFF
NA	TRBV7-8	NA	TRBJ1-1	TGTGCCAGCAGCCCCTTAGCGGCAGGGTTCTTGGTGAACACTGAAGCTTTCTTT	CASSPLAAGFLVNTEAFF
NA	TRBV14	NA	TRBJ1-6	TGTGCCAGCAGCCTGGGCAGGGGATCCTCACCCCTCCACTTT	CASSLGRGSSPLHF
NA	TRBV7-2	TRBD2	TRBJ2-2	TGTGCCAGCACCTTATTTGGGACTAGCGGTAACACCGGGGAGCTGTTTTTT	CASTLFGTSGNTGELFF
NA	TRBV19	TRBD1	TRBJ1-2	TGTGCCAGTAGATTGACAGGGCCTGCTAACTATGGCTACACCTTC	CASRLTGPANYGYTF
NA	TRBV6-5	TRBD2	TRBJ2-7	TGTGCCAGCAGTCGCCTAGCGGAAGTTGGGTACGAGCAGTACTTC	CASSRLAEVGYEQYF
NA	TRBV11-2	NA	TRBJ1-1	TGTGCCAGCAGCTTGGCCCAGGGGCCTCCCGCTTTCTTT	CASSLAQGPPAFF
NA	TRBV7-8	TRBD2	TRBJ2-7	TGTGCCAGCAGTTGGACTAGTACCTACGAGCAGTACTTC	CASSWTSTYEQYF
NA	TRBV30	NA	TRBJ2-3	TGTGCCTGGAATAGCCCTAGTTATACGCAGTATTTT	CAWNSPSYTQYF
once	TRBV5-1	TRBD1	TRBJ2-3	TGCGCCAGCAGCCGACAGGGAATTAGCACAGATACGCAGTATTTT	CASSRQGISTDTQYF
once	TRBV5-1	NA	TRBJ1-1	TGCGCCAGCAGCTTGGTTCCATCCTCGATCCGGGTTATGAACACTGAAGCTTTCTTT	CASSLVPSSIRVMNTEAFF